The 21 T cell receptor beta chains given below trace back to one sample, sequenced in a study of cytomegalovirus exposure and HLA in healthy donors (TCRdb year 2017). Receptor amplification or capture employed the immunoSEQ multiplex PCR assay. For the multiplex PCR, a mixture combining 60 forward primers for TCR Vbeta segments and 13 reverse primers for TCR Jbeta segments was used. Drawn from immuneACCESS, this table holds only the in-frame rearrangements with V and J called that TCRdb kept. Clones are partly lost; checked studies trace under half to an unresolved V gene and leave the rest unexplained. This sample is represented by 130,000 to 150,000 clones; approximately 83% of them were singletons. In total, the top ten clones hold 1.5% to 2% of the sample. Specimen: PBMCs. Receptors originate from a middle-aged woman in good health and CMV-seronegative.

This clone was seen a handful of times. The chain carries TRBV28 and TRBJ1-4, with TRBD1 as a possible D gene (6 bases). V lost 11 bases and J lost 6, with 16 bases in between. Germline lookup yields CDR1 MDHEN and CDR2 SYDVKM. The length of the CDR3 is 13 residues. CDR3 region: CAWGRGDYEKLFF. In nucleotides, the CDR3 is TGTGCCTGGGGCAGGGGAGATTATGAAAAACTGTTTTTT.

J is TRBJ2-3 and V is TRBV9; possible D gene TRBD1, 6 bases. Trimming pared 2 bases from V and 2 bases from J, leaving 15 bases between. CDR3 length equals 16 residues. Germline V gene lookup returns CDR1 SGDLS and CDR2 YYNGEE. The DNA for the CDR3 is TGTGCCAGCAGCGTCAGGCTAGGGGGTGCCACAGATACGCAGTATTTT. It translates to CASSVRLGGATDTQYF. The full variable domain, with the rest looked up from reference TRBV9 and TRBJ2-3, is DSGVTQTPKHLITATGQRVTLRCSPRSGDLSVYWYQQSLDQGLQFLIQYYNGEERAKGNILERFSAQQFPDLHSELNLSSLELGDSALYFCASSVRLGGATDTQYFGPGTRLTVL.

This chain uses TRBV13 with TRBJ2-7; D is undetermined. The germline gives CDR1 PRHDT, CDR2 FYEKMQ (reference sequence). The ends were cut back, 1 base at V and 5 bases at J, with 6 bases in the middle. The CDR3 is 12 residues long. Written as DNA, the CDR3 is TGTGCCAGCAGCTTAGTAGTGAACGAGCAGTACTTC. Its protein is CASSLVVNEQYF.

As to this clone: The conserved final phenylalanine or tryptophan is absent from the CDR3, which likely points to a read error. The DNA is left out, because the CDR3 cannot be placed on it with certainty; the CDR3 is given as TCRdb lists it. This chain links TRBV28 with TRBJ1-2; TRBD1 was called by the table and not checked on the DNA. The germline V gene encodes CDR1 MDHEN and CDR2 SYDVKM. The CDR3 is 12 residues long, counting both termini. The CDR3 is CASSLVGGQGYI.

V gene TRBV5-6 combines with J gene TRBJ2-7; possible D gene TRBD1, 5 bases. V gave up 7 bases and J gave up 0 bases, with 17 bases separating them. The CDR3 is made up of 15 amino acids. Germline assignment: CDR1 SGHDT and CDR2 YYEEEE. The CDR3 bases are TGTGCCAGCTTCCCTTCGACAGACCACTCCTACGAGCAGTACTTC. Translated, it gives CASFPSTDHSYEQYF.

The chain is built from TRBV25-1 and TRBJ2-5, with unresolved D. The V gene's germline CDR1 is MGHDK and CDR2 SYGVNS. The CDR3 spans 14 residues. V was cut by 6 bases and J by 0 bases, with 11 bases left in between. CDR3 bases: TGTGCCAGCAGAGAGACTTGGAACCAAGAGACCCAGTACTTC. It translates to CASRETWNQETQYF.

This clone showed up just a few times. The CDR3 DNA is TGTGCCAGCAGTACTCATCAGGGGAACACTGAAGCTTTCTTT. The encoded protein is CASSTHQGNTEAFF. The V and J genes are TRBV6-1 and TRBJ1-1, with D maybe TRBD1 (5 bases). Looked up from germline, CDR1 is MNHNS and CDR2 is SASEGT. Between the trimmed V and J ends, which lost 5 bases and 1 base, there was a span of 11 bases. CDR3 length equals 14 residues.

The V and J genes are TRBV30 and TRBJ2-1, with D possibly matching TRBD2 (5 bases). This CDR3 is built from 14 residues. Germline V CDR1 and CDR2: GTSNPN, SVGIG (reference sequence). Trimming removed 4 bases from V and 8 bases from J, with 18 bases in between. CDR3 nucleotides: TGTGCCTGGACGAATACCGCGGGCCGGGATGAGCAGTTCTTC. Amino acid sequence: CAWTNTAGRDEQFF.

The CDR3 nucleotides are TGTGCCTGGAGTGTCCCGACAGGGCTGGACTATGGCTACACCTTC. Protein product: CAWSVPTGLDYGYTF. The rearrangement joins TRBV30 to TRBJ1-2, with TRBD1 matching over 7 bases. In germline, CDR1 is GTSNPN, CDR2 SVGIG (reference sequence). The junction had 7 bases not matched to a gene; V was cut back by 0 bases and J by 3 bases. CDR3 length: 15 residues.

The chain links TRBV7-9 to TRBJ1-2, with 7 bases lining up with TRBD1. The V and J ends lost 8 bases and 3 bases, in that order; junction bases with no gene match: 9. Per the germline V gene, CDR1 is SEHNR and CDR2 is FQNEAQ (reference sequence). The CDR3 runs 14 residues. CDR3: CASSAGRGDYGYTF. Here the CDR3 DNA reads TGTGCCAGCTCGGCCGGCAGGGGGGACTATGGCTACACCTTC.

This clone has ten or more counts. The rearrangement links TRBV6-1 to TRBJ1-5, with D tentatively TRBD1 (5 bases). The length of the CDR3 is 13 residues. Trimming shortened V by 3 bases and J by 7 bases, and 10 bases separated the two germline ends. Germline CDR1 and CDR2: MNHNS and SASEGT. CDR3 bases: TGTGCCAGCAGTGACAGGGCCGAGCAGCCCCAGCATTTT. Its translation: CASSDRAEQPQHF.

This clone was picked up one time. The CDR3 loop reads CASVGGNSYEQYF. The CDR3 nucleotides read TGTGCCAGCGTCGGGGGGAACTCCTACGAGCAGTACTTC. The chain uses TRBV27 and TRBJ2-7; 7 bases map to TRBD2. CDR1 and CDR2 (germline): MNHEY, SMNVEV (reference sequence). With 8 bases clipped from V and 0 bases from J, the junction kept 4 bases outside the gene matches. There are 13 residues in the CDR3.

The chain is built from TRBV5-1 and TRBJ2-5; 9 bases are shared with TRBD1. The CDR3 extends over 16 amino acids. Trimming removed 1 base from V and 11 bases from J; junction bases left unmatched: 15. Germline CDR1 reads SGHRS; CDR2 reads YFSETQ. CDR3 nucleotide sequence: TGCGCCAGCAGCTTGTTTTCGACAGGGGGAACGGGGGAGCAGTACTTC. Translation gives CASSLFSTGGTGEQYF.

The chain links TRBV27 to TRBJ1-2; D possibly corresponds to TRBD1 (5 bases). V was pared by 3 bases and J by 0 bases, with 5 bases between. This CDR3 has 13 amino acids. CDR1 and CDR2 (germline): MNHEY, SMNVEV (reference sequence). The CDR3 loop reads CASSFRANYGYTF. CDR3 in DNA: TGTGCCAGCAGTTTCAGGGCTAACTATGGCTACACCTTC.

This chain connects TRBV5-5 to TRBJ2-1; 7 positions agree with TRBD1. Germline loops: CDR1 SGHKS, CDR2 YYEKEE (reference sequence). The CDR3 spans 19 residues. Trimming took 0 bases from V and 9 from J; bases not matched to a gene: 21. In DNA form, the CDR3 reads TGTGCCAGCAGCTTGGCGACAGGGATTCGGATCCCATCTGGTGTTGAGCAGTTCTTC. Residues: CASSLATGIRIPSGVEQFF. Drawing the rest from reference TRBV5-5 and TRBJ2-1, the complete variable domain is DAGVTQSPTHLIKTRGQQVTLRCSPISGHKSVSWYQQVLGQGPQFIFQYYEKEERGRGNFPDRFSARQFPNYSSELNVNALLLGDSALYLCASSLATGIRIPSGVEQFFGPGTRLTVL.

The chain employs TRBV4-2 and TRBJ2-3, with 9 bases identical to TRBD2. J lost 4 bases, V lost 1 base, and 3 bases had no gene match. The CDR3 spans 15 residues. CDR1 and CDR2 (germline): LGHNA, YNFKEQ. The chain's CDR3 is CASSQGAGGADTQYF. The DNA for the CDR3 is TGTGCCAGCAGCCAAGGGGCGGGGGGGGCAGATACGCAGTATTTT.

This clone was counted between two and nine times. The V and J genes are TRBV5-1 and TRBJ1-4; D unresolved. Germline V gives CDR1 SGHRS, CDR2 YFSETQ. The CDR3 spans 15 residues. The germline V and J ends were trimmed by 1 base and 8 bases, with 15 bases remaining between them. As DNA, the CDR3 is TGCGCCAGCAGCTTGCTCGGCAGCTCGAGGGAAAAACTGTTTTTT. Protein: CASSLLGSSREKLFF.

The V and J genes are TRBV5-4 and TRBJ1-2; D is unresolved. V shed 2 bases and J shed 3 bases, with 17 bases lying between them. Per the germline V gene, CDR1 is SGHNT and CDR2 is YYREEE (reference sequence). The CDR3 extends over 16 amino acids. DNA of the CDR3: TGTGCCAGCAGCTTTGGTGTCGGGAACGGGGACTATGGCTACACCTTC. Protein product: CASSFGVGNGDYGYTF.

This clone was seen a single time. The chain joins TRBV27 to TRBJ2-3, with D possibly TRBD2 on 6 matching bases. Germline lookup yields CDR1 MNHEY and CDR2 SMNVEV (reference sequence). V gave up 8 bases and J gave up 5 bases, with 11 bases separating them. The CDR3 loop spans 12 amino acids. CDR3 nucleotide sequence: TGTGCCAGCCACCGGGGAGGAGATACGCAGTATTTT. It specifies CASHRGGDTQYF.

This clone was recorded once. The chain combines TRBV6-1 with TRBJ2-7, with 9 bases that match TRBD2. Germline CDR1 and CDR2: MNHNS and SASEGT. This CDR3 is 16 amino acids long. V was pared by 3 bases and J by 5 bases, with 11 bases of the junction left unmatched. The CDR3 here is CASSDVGLAGLDEQYF. CDR3 sequence (DNA): TGTGCCAGCAGTGATGTGGGGCTAGCGGGACTCGACGAGCAGTACTTC.

CDR3 DNA sequence: TGTGCCGGATCTACCGACAGGTCGAACACTGAAGCTTTCTTT. Encoded protein: CAGSTDRSNTEAFF. This sequence joins TRBV18 and TRBJ1-1; possible D gene TRBD1, 6 bases. CDR3 size: 14 residues. The germline V and J ends were trimmed by 11 bases and 1 base, with 17 bases remaining between them. Germline assignment: CDR1 KGHSH and CDR2 LQKENI.